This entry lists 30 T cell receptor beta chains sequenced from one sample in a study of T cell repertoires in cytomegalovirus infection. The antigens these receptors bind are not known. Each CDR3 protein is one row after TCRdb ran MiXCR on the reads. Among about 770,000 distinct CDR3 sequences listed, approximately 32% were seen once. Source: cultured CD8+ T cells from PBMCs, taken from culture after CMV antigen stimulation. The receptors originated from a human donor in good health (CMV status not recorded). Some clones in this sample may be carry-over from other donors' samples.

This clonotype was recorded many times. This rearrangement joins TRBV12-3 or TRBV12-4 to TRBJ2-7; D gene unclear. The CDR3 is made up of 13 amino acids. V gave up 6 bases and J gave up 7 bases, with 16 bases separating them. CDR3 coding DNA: TGTGCCAGCAGCCCTGATTTATCTGGGGAGCAGTACTTC. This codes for CASSPDLSGEQYF.

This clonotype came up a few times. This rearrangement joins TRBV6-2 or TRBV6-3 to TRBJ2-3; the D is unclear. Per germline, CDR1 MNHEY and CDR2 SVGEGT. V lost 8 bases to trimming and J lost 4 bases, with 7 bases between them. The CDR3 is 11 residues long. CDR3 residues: CASVGPDTQYF. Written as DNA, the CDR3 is TGTGCCAGCGTCGGCCCAGATACGCAGTATTTT.

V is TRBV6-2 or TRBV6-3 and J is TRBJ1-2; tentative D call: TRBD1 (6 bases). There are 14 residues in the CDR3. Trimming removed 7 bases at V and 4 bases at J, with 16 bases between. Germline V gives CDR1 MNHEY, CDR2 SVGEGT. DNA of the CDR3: TGTGCCAGCACAGCGCCGAGGGGGAGCTATGGCTACACCTTC. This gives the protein CASTAPRGSYGYTF.

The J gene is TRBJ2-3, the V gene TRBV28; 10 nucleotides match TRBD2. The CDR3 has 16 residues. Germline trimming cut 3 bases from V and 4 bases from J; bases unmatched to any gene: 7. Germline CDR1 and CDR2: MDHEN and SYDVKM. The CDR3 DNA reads TGTGCCAGCAGTTTGGAGCGGGGGGGCTTCGCAGATACGCAGTATTTT. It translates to CASSLERGGFADTQYF.

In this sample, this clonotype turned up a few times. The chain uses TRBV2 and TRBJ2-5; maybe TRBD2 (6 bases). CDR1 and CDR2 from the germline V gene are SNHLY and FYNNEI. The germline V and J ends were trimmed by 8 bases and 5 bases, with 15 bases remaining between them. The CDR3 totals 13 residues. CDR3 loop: CASGRGTWETQYF. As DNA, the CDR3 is TGTGCCAGCGGTCGGGGGACGTGGGAGACCCAGTACTTC.

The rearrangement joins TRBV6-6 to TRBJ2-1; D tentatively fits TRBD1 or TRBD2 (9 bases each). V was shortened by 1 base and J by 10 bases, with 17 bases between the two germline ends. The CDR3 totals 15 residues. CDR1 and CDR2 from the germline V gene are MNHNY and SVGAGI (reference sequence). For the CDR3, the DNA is TGTGCCAGCAGTTACTTCCTAGCGGGGACAGGGGAGCAGTTCTTC. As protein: CASSYFLAGTGEQFF.

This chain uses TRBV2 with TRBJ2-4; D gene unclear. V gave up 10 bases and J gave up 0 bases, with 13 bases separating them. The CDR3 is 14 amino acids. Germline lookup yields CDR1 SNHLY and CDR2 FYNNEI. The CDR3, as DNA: TGTGCCACCCTCAATCCCCTAGCCAAAAACATTCAGTACTTC. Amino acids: CATLNPLAKNIQYF.

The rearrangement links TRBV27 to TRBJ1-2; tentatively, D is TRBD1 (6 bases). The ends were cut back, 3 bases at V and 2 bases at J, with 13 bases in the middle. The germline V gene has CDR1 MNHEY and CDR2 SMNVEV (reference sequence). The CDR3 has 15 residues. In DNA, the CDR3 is TGTGCCAGCAGTTTTGCGGGGGGCGGAAACTATGGCTACACCTTC. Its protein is CASSFAGGGNYGYTF.

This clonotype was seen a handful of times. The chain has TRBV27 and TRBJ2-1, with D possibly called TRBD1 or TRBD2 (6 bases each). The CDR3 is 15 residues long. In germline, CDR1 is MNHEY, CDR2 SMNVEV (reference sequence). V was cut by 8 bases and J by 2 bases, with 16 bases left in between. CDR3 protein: CASRLEGGTYNEQFF. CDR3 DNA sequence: TGTGCCAGCCGACTAGAGGGGGGCACCTACAATGAGCAGTTCTTC.

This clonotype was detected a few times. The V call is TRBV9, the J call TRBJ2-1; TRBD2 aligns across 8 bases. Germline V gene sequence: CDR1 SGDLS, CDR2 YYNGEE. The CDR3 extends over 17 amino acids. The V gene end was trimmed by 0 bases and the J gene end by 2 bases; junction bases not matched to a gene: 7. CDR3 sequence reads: CASSVDPAGDTYNEQFF. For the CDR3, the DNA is TGTGCCAGCAGCGTAGATCCAGCGGGAGACACCTACAATGAGCAGTTCTTC.

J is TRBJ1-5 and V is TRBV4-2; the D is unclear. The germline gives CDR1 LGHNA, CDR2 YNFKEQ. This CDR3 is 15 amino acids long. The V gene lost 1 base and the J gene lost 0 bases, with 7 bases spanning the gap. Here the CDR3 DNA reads TGTGCCAGCAGCCAAGTAAAGGATAGCAATCAGCCCCAGCATTTT. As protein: CASSQVKDSNQPQHF.

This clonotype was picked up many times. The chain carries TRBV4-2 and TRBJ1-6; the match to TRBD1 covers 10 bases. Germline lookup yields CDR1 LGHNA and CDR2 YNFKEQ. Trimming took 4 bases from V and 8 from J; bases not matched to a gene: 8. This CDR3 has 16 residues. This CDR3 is CASSPRDRGTDSPLHF. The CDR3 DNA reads TGTGCCAGCAGCCCCCGGGACAGGGGTACAGATTCACCCCTCCACTTT.

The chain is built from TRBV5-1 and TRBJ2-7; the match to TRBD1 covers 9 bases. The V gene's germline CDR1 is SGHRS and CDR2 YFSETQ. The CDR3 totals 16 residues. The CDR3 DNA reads TGCGCCAGCAGCGGGGGACAGGGAGAAGGGGCCTACGAGCAATACGTC. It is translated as CASSGGQGEGAYEQYV.

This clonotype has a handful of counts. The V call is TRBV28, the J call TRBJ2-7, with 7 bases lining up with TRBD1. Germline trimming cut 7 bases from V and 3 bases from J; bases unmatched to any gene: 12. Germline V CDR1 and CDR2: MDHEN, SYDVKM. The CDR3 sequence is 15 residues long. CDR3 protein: CASTPRDSQFYEQYV. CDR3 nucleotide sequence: TGTGCCAGCACTCCCCGGGACAGCCAATTCTACGAGCAGTACGTC.

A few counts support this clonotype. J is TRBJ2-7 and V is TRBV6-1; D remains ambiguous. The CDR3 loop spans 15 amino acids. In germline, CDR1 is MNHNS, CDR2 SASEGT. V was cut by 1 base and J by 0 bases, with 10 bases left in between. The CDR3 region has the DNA TGTGCCAGCAGTGAAGGGTCCTTGAGCTCCTACGAGCAGTACGTC. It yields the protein CASSEGSLSSYEQYV.

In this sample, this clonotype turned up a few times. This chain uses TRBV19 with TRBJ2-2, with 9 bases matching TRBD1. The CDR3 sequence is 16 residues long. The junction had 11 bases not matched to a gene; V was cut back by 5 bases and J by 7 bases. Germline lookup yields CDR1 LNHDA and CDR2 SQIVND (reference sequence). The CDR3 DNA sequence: TGTGCCAGTAGTCCACGTTCCGGGACAGGGAACGGGGAGCTGTTTTTT. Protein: CASSPRSGTGNGELFF.

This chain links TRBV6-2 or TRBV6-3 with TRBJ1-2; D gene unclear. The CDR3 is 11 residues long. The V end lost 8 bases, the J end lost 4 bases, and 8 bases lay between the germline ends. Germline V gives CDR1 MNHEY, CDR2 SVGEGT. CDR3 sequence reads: CASRFSYGYTF. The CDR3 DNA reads TGTGCCAGCCGGTTTAGCTATGGCTACACCTTC.

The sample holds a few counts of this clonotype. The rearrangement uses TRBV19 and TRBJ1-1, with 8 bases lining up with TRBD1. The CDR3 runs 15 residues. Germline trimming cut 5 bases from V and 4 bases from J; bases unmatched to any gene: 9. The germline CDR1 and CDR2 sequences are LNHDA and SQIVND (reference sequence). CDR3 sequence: CASSDPGQGGTEAFF. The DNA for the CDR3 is TGTGCCAGTAGTGACCCCGGACAGGGTGGCACTGAAGCTTTCTTT.

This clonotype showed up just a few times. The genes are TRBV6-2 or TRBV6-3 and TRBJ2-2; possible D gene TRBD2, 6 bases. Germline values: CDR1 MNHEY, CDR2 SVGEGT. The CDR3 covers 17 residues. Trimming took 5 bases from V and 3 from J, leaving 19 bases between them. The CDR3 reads CASSTPGLVIYTGELFF. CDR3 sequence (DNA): TGTGCCAGCAGTACACCGGGACTGGTGATTTACACCGGGGAGCTGTTTTTT.

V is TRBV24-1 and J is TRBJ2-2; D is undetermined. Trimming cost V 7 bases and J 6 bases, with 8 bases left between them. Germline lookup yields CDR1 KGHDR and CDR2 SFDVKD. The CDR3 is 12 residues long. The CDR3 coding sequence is TGTGCCACCAGCCCCCGGGCCGGGGAGCTGTTTTTT. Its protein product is CATSPRAGELFF.

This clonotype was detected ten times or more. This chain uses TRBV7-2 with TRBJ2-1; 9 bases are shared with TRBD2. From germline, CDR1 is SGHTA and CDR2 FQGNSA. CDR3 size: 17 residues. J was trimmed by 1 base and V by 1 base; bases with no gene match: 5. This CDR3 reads CASSLDLAGISYNEQFF. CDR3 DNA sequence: TGTGCCAGCAGCTTAGATCTAGCGGGAATTTCCTACAATGAGCAGTTCTTC.

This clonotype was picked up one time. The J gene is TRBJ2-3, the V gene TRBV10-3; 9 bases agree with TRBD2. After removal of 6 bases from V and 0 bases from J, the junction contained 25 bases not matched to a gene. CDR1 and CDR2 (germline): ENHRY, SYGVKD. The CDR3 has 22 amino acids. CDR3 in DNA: TGTGCCATCAGAATAGGCAGGGGTTCTCAAAGCGGGGGGCCTCTAAGCACAGATACGCAGTATTTT. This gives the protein CAIRIGRGSQSGGPLSTDTQYF.

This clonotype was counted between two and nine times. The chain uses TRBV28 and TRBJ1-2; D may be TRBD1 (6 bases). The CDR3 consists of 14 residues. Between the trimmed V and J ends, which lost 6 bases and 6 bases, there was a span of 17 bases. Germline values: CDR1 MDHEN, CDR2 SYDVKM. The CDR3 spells CASSQTQGFHGYTF. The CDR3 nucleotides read TGTGCCAGCAGCCAGACACAGGGATTCCATGGCTACACCTTC.

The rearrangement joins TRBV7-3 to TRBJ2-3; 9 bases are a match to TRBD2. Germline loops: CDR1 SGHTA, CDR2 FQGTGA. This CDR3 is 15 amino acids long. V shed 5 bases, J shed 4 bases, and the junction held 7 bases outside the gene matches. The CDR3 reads CASSQRGAGADTQYF. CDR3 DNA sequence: TGTGCCAGCAGCCAGCGGGGGGCCGGGGCAGATACGCAGTATTTT.

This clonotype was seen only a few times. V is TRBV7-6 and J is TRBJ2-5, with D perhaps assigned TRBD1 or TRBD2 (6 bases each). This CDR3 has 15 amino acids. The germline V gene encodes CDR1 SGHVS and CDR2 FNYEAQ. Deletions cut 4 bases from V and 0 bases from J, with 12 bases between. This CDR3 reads CASSSRGTHQETQYF. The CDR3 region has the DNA TGTGCCAGCAGCTCCCGCGGGACACACCAAGAGACCCAGTACTTC.

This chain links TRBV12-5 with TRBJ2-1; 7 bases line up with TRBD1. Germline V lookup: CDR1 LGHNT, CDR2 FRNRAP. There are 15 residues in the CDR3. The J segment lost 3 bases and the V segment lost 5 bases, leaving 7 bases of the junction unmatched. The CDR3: CASGPGQPFYNEQFF. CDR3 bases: TGTGCTAGTGGTCCGGGACAGCCTTTCTACAATGAGCAGTTCTTC.

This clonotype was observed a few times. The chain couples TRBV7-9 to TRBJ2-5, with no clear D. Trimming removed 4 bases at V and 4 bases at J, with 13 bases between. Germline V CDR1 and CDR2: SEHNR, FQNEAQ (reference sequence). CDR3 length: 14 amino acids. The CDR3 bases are TGTGCCAGCAGCTCGGCGAGTGCCCCAGAGACCCAGTACTTC. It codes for CASSSASAPETQYF.

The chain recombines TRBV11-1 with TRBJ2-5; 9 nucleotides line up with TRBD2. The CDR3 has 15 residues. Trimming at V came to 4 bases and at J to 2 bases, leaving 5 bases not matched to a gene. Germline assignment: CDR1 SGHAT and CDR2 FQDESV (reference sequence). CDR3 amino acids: CASSSGTSMQETQYF. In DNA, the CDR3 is TGTGCCAGCAGCTCCGGGACTAGCATGCAAGAGACCCAGTACTTC.

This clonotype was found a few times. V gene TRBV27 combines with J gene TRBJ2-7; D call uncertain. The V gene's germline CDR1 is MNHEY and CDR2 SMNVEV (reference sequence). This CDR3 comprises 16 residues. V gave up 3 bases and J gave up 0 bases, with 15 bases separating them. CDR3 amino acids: CASSLYALPSSYEQYF. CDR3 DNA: TGTGCCAGCAGTTTGTATGCTCTCCCGAGCTCCTACGAGCAGTACTTC.

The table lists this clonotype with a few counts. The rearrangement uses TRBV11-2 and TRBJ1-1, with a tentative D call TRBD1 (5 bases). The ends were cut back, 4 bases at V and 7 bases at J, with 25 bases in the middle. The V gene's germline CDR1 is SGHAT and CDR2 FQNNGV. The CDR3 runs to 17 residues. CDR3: CASSSKGRFLSSGEAFF. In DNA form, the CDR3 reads TGTGCCAGCAGCTCCAAGGGGCGTTTTCTCTCCTCAGGTGAAGCTTTCTTT.